The 15 T cell receptor beta chains listed next were all sequenced from one sample in a study of T cells in Graves' hyperthyroidism and ophthalmopathy. There were TCR beta CDR3 regions amplified from RNA transcripts. The study used the HTBI primer set for a first-round RT-PCR of the TCR CDR3. MiXCR, applied by TCRdb to the multiplex PCR reads, yields one record per CDR3 protein. This sample yields a few hundred thousand distinct CDR3 sequences, of which 15% to 17% are seen a single time; 14% belongs to the top ten. The sequencing sample was made of blood. These receptors originate from a woman aged 18-29 years with Graves' hyperthyroidism.

This clonotype occurred many times. V is TRBV7-2 and J is TRBJ2-7; D not certain. The CDR3 sequence is 14 residues long. Germline assignment: CDR1 SGHTA and CDR2 FQGNSA. The V and J ends lost 3 bases and 2 bases respectively, with 11 bases between them. The CDR3 loop reads CASSLWAGTYEQYF. The CDR3 DNA follows: TGTGCCAGCAGCTTGTGGGCAGGAACCTACGAGCAGTACTTC.

This clonotype was counted many times. The genes are TRBV3-1 and TRBJ1-2; 11 bases fit TRBD1. The germline gives CDR1 LGHDT, CDR2 YNNKEL (reference sequence). V lost 4 bases and J lost 6; bases outside the gene matches: 4. The CDR3 is made up of 14 amino acids. CDR3 amino acids: CASSPRTGGDGYTF. The CDR3 coding sequence is TGTGCCAGCAGCCCCCGGACAGGGGGCGATGGCTACACCTTC.

This clonotype was found many times. The chain carries TRBV19 and TRBJ1-1; 7 bases map to TRBD1. V lost 8 bases to trimming and J lost 0 bases; unmatched junction nucleotides: 12. Germline CDR1 LNHDA, CDR2 SQIVND (reference sequence). This CDR3 region has 16 residues. The CDR3 loop is CASHGTAKGMNTEAFF. The CDR3 bases are TGTGCCAGTCACGGGACAGCTAAGGGGATGAACACTGAAGCTTTCTTT. The full variable domain, completed using reference TRBV19 and TRBJ1-1, is DGGITQSPKYLFRKEGQNVTLSCEQNLNHDAMYWYRQDPGQGLRLIYYSQIVNDFQKGDIAEGYSVSREKKESFPLTVTSAQKNPTAFYLCASHGTAKGMNTEAFFGQGTRLTVV.

This clonotype was picked up a small number of times. This chain connects TRBV20-1 to TRBJ2-3; possible D gene TRBD2, 8 bases. Trimming removed 1 base from V and 1 base from J, with 15 bases in between. CDR3 size: 16 residues. Germline V gene sequence: CDR1 DFQATT, CDR2 SNEGSKA (reference sequence). The CDR3 sequence: CSARVRGREGTDTQYF. DNA for the CDR3: TGCAGTGCTAGAGTAAGGGGGCGGGAGGGCACAGATACGCAGTATTTT.

This clonotype was recorded at least ten times. The rearrangement links TRBV5-4 to TRBJ1-2; TRBD1 agrees at 9 bases. The length of the CDR3 is 15 residues. J was trimmed by 1 base and V by 3 bases; bases with no gene match: 4. Per germline, CDR1 SGHNT and CDR2 YYREEE (reference sequence). CDR3 DNA: TGTGCCAGCAGCTCGCCGGGACAGGGTAACTATGGCTACACCTTC. This translates into CASSSPGQGNYGYTF.

This clonotype showed up many times. The J gene is TRBJ1-5, the V gene TRBV7-2; possible D gene TRBD1, 6 bases. V dropped 2 bases and J dropped 5 bases, with 13 bases sitting between them. The CDR3 has 15 residues. The germline CDR1 and CDR2 sequences are SGHTA and FQGNSA. This chain's CDR3 is CASSLSRGAHQPQHF. The CDR3 coding sequence is TGTGCCAGCAGCTTATCGCGGGGGGCGCATCAGCCCCAGCATTTT.

The chain is built from TRBV5-6 and TRBJ2-7; 11 bases align to TRBD1. V lost 3 bases and J lost 2; bases outside the gene matches: 1. This CDR3 spans 14 amino acids. Germline-derived CDR1 and CDR2 are SGHDT and YYEEEE. The CDR3 region has the DNA TGTGCCAGCAGCTGGGGACAGGGGGCCTACGAGCAGTACTTC. Translating it yields CASSWGQGAYEQYF.

This clonotype was detected many times. The chain recombines TRBV18 with TRBJ2-4, with D possibly matching TRBD1 (6 bases). Trimming shortened V by 5 bases and J by 2 bases, and 13 bases separated the two germline ends. The CDR3 has 15 residues. Germline V gene lookup returns CDR1 KGHSH and CDR2 LQKENI. CDR3 loop: CASSFGGRSKNIQYF. CDR3 sequence (DNA): TGTGCCAGCTCATTTGGGGGCAGGTCCAAAAACATTCAGTACTTC.

The chain carries TRBV12-3 or TRBV12-4 and TRBJ2-3, with no clear D. The V and J ends lost 5 bases and 1 base respectively, with 13 bases between them. The CDR3 consists of 15 residues. CDR3 sequence (DNA): TGTGCCAGCAGTCCTCCCCCCTACGGCACAGATACGCAGTATTTT. It is translated as CASSPPPYGTDTQYF.

The chain joins TRBV7-2 to TRBJ2-2, with D possibly TRBD2 on 5 matching bases. The CDR3 extends over 15 amino acids. Germline lookup yields CDR1 SGHTA and CDR2 FQGNSA. Trimming left V 1 base short and J 6 bases short, with 12 bases between. The CDR3 loop is CASSLELVLAGELFF. The CDR3 DNA reads as TGTGCCAGCAGCTTAGAACTAGTTCTTGCCGGGGAGCTGTTTTTT.

The chain employs TRBV5-1 and TRBJ2-1; perhaps TRBD2 as D (6 bases). V lost 4 bases and J lost 6, with 17 bases in between. The CDR3 consists of 15 residues. Germline CDR1 is SGHRS and CDR2 is YFSETQ. The CDR3 is CASSPGRGFPNEQFF. The CDR3 DNA sequence: TGCGCCAGCAGCCCTGGGCGGGGATTTCCCAATGAGCAGTTCTTC.

This clonotype was counted ten times or more. V usage is TRBV2 and J usage is TRBJ2-5; D assignment may be TRBD1 or TRBD2 (5 bases each). The germline V and J ends were trimmed by 8 bases and 4 bases, with 5 bases remaining between them. CDR3 size: 10 residues. Germline V CDR1 and CDR2: SNHLY, FYNNEI. The DNA of the CDR3 is TGTGCCAGCGGGGGAGAGACCCAGTACTTC. This codes for CASGGETQYF.

This clonotype came up a few times. The chain links TRBV29-1 to TRBJ2-7; 9 bases are a match to TRBD1. This CDR3 comprises 16 residues. Germline V gene sequence: CDR1 SQVTM, CDR2 ANQGSEA. V trimming: 5 bases; J trimming: 7 bases; junction bases outside the gene matches: 18. CDR3 nucleotides: TGCAGCGTTTCCCCCTCGGCCGGGACAGGGTCGGGGGAGCAGTACTTC. Protein sequence: CSVSPSAGTGSGEQYF.

This clonotype was counted at least ten times. The chain is built from TRBV3-1 and TRBJ1-2, with 10 bases matching TRBD1. Germline V lookup: CDR1 LGHDT, CDR2 YNNKEL (reference sequence). The CDR3 runs 14 residues. After removal of 5 bases from V and 4 bases from J, the junction contained 4 bases not matched to a gene. The CDR3: CASSSRTGGYGYTF. The CDR3 DNA sequence: TGTGCCAGCAGCTCTCGGACAGGGGGCTATGGCTACACCTTC.

This clonotype was observed many times. The rearrangement links TRBV24-1 to TRBJ2-7, with 13 nucleotides matching TRBD2. The CDR3 runs to 16 residues. Unmatched junction bases numbered 4, after V lost 4 bases and J lost 2 bases. CDR1 KGHDR and CDR2 SFDVKD come from the germline V gene. The CDR3 protein is CATSDLGTSGTYEQYF. The CDR3 DNA reads TGTGCCACCAGTGACTTAGGGACTAGCGGGACCTACGAGCAGTACTTC.